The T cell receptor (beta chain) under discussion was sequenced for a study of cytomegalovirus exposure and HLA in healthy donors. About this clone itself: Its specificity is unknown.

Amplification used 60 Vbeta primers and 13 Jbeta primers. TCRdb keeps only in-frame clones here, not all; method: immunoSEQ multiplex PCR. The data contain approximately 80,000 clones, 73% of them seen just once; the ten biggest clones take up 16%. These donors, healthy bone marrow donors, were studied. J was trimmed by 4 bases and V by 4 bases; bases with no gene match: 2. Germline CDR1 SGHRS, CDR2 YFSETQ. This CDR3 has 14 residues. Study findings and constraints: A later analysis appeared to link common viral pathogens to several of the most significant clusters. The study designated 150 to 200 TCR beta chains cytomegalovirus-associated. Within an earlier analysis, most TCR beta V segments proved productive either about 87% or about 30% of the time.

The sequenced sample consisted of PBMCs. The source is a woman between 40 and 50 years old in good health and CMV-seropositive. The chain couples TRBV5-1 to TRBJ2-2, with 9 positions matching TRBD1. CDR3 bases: TGCGCCAGCAGCCTGACAGGGGGCACCGGGGAGCTGTTTTTT. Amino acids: CASSLTGGTGELFF.